Following are 17 T cell receptor beta chains from one sample sequenced in a study of Ad26.COV2.S vaccination and SARS-CoV-2 variants. Measured with immunoSEQ multiplex PCR; TCRdb has only the in-frame clones, and not every one. This sample yields about 250,000 clones, of which around 90% are seen a single time; just under 3% belongs to the top ten. The treatment was: about 20 received Ad26.COV2.S at low or high dose, single or two shots; roughly 5 received placebo; per-sample allocation not given. All samples were drawn on day 63, counting from the first vaccine or placebo injection. Here the sequenced sample was peripheral blood, taken in a trial of Ad26.COV2.S vaccine versus placebo. These TCRs come from a person between 18 and 60 years old who received the Ad26.COV2.S COVID-19 vaccine or a placebo.

This sequence joins TRBV5-4 and TRBJ1-6, with D tentatively TRBD1 (5 bases). V dropped 4 bases and J dropped 10 bases, with 15 bases sitting between them. Looked up from germline, CDR1 is SGHNT and CDR2 is YYREEE (reference sequence). The CDR3 sequence is 14 residues long. The CDR3 DNA reads TGTGCCAGCAGCCAAGGACAATCAAACTCACCCCTCCACTTT. Its translation is CASSQGQSNSPLHF.

The chain joins TRBV6-6 to TRBJ1-4; D gene unclear. The V end was cut by 7 bases, the J end by 10 bases, with 13 bases between. The CDR3 totals 12 residues. Per the germline V gene, CDR1 is MNHNY and CDR2 is SVGAGI (reference sequence). The DNA for the CDR3 is TGTGCCAGCACCGACCCCTCGGGAAAACTGTTTTTT. This gives the protein CASTDPSGKLFF.

Here the CDR3 reads CASSSGLNTEAFF. The CDR3 nucleotides are TGTGCCAGCTCGTCCGGCTTGAACACTGAAGCTTTCTTT. The chain couples TRBV18 to TRBJ1-1; D unclear. V lost 6 bases and J lost 0, with 8 bases in between. There are 13 residues in the CDR3. Germline V lookup: CDR1 KGHSH, CDR2 LQKENI.

V and J are TRBV18 and TRBJ1-3; D is unclear. Trimming pared 2 bases from V and 4 bases from J, leaving 9 bases between. Germline V CDR1 and CDR2: KGHSH, LQKENI. The CDR3 totals 14 residues. The chain's CDR3 is CASSPNSGGNTIYF. The CDR3 DNA is TGTGCCAGCTCACCAAACTCGGGCGGAAACACCATATATTTT.

This chain links TRBV5-6 with TRBJ1-5; D is ambiguous. Per the germline V gene, CDR1 is SGHDT and CDR2 is YYEEEE. The V and J ends lost 0 bases and 4 bases respectively, with 8 bases between them. The CDR3 sequence is 14 residues long. CDR3 DNA sequence: TGTGCCAGCAGCTTGGCCTCAGAAAATCAGCCCCAGCATTTT. Its translation is CASSLASENQPQHF.

Concerning this clone itself: Other DNA sequences in the same sample also yield this CDR3. The chain links TRBV6-2 or TRBV6-3 to TRBJ1-2; D is undetermined. With 0 bases removed from V and 5 bases from J, the gap between germline ends came to 4 bases. CDR3 length: 12 residues. Germline CDR1 MNHEY, CDR2 SVGEGT. Here the CDR3 DNA reads TGTGCCAGCAGTTACTCAGGGTATGGCTACACCTTC. Protein sequence: CASSYSGYGYTF.

V and J are TRBV7-9 and TRBJ2-5; TRBD2 might be the D (5 bases). Germline assignment: CDR1 SEHNR and CDR2 FQNEAQ (reference sequence). Deletions cut 4 bases from V and 5 bases from J, with 17 bases between. The CDR3 has 15 amino acids. The CDR3 sequence is CASSSATNPGETQYF. The CDR3 bases are TGTGCCAGCAGCTCCGCCACCAACCCGGGGGAGACCCAGTACTTC.

The chain links TRBV7-2 to TRBJ2-7; no reliable D call. Germline V CDR1 and CDR2: SGHTA, FQGNSA. This CDR3 has 14 amino acids. V was trimmed by 7 bases and J by 6 bases, leaving 19 bases between them. The CDR3 region is CASTDAVGRTEQYF. The CDR3 nucleotides read TGTGCCAGCACCGACGCGGTTGGCAGGACCGAGCAGTACTTC.

V is TRBV21-1 and J is TRBJ2-1; the table gives TRBD2 as D, unverified against the DNA. TRBV21-1 has pseudogene status. This CDR3 has 19 residues. The CDR3 bases are TGTGCCAGCAGCCTTCGACTAGCGGGGGTGGTGGTGGTTCACAATGAGCAGTTCTTC. Translation gives CASSLRLAGVVVVHNEQFF.

The rearrangement links TRBV7-9 to TRBJ1-4; TRBD1 is a possible D gene (5 bases). Trimming shortened V by 3 bases and J by 8 bases, and 19 bases separated the two germline ends. The CDR3 has 16 residues. From germline, CDR1 is SEHNR and CDR2 FQNEAQ (reference sequence). CDR3 sequence: CASSLTGTLAREKLFF. The CDR3 DNA sequence: TGTGCCAGCAGCTTGACCGGGACCCTCGCGAGAGAAAAACTGTTTTTT.

The J gene is TRBJ1-5, the V gene TRBV29-1, with 8 bases fitting TRBD1. Looked up from germline, CDR1 is SQVTM and CDR2 is ANQGSEA. J gave up 0 bases and V 5 bases, and 3 bases lay outside the gene matches. The CDR3 is made up of 14 amino acids. The CDR3 DNA reads TGCAGCGTTCGGACAGGGACTAGCAATCAGCCCCAGCATTTT. It is translated as CSVRTGTSNQPQHF.

The genes are TRBV7-3 and TRBJ2-3; either TRBD1 or TRBD2 may fit D (5 bases each). This CDR3 is built from 13 residues. CDR1 and CDR2 from the germline V gene are SGHTA and FQGTGA. V lost 2 bases and J 11 bases, leaving 14 bases between the germline ends. The CDR3 sequence is CASSLSGDRGQYF. As DNA, the CDR3 is TGTGCCAGCAGCTTATCCGGGGATAGGGGGCAGTATTTT.

The chain is built from TRBV7-3 and TRBJ2-7; possibly TRBD2 for D (6 bases). Germline CDR1 is SGHTA and CDR2 is FQGTGA. The CDR3 contains 21 residues. The germline V and J ends were trimmed by 1 base and 0 bases, with 28 bases remaining between them. The CDR3 loop reads CASSLIRRGIGSIRSSYEQYV. The CDR3 DNA is TGTGCCAGCAGCTTAATTAGGAGGGGAATAGGGTCCATTAGAAGCTCCTACGAGCAGTACGTC.

The chain carries TRBV19 and TRBJ2-3; D ambiguous. Germline CDR1 LNHDA, CDR2 SQIVND (reference sequence). The CDR3 is made up of 13 amino acids. Trimming removed 6 bases at V and 9 bases at J, with 16 bases between. CDR3 protein: CASRNLPGVTQYF. CDR3 coding DNA: TGTGCCAGTAGGAACCTCCCTGGGGTGACGCAGTATTTT.

The chain recombines TRBV4-3 with TRBJ1-3; D uncertain. V was pared by 3 bases and J by 0 bases, with 15 bases between. The germline V gene has CDR1 LGHNA and CDR2 YSLEER. The CDR3 runs 17 residues. The chain's CDR3 is CASSQSTGLYSGNTIYF. CDR3 coding DNA: TGCGCCAGCAGCCAGAGCACGGGTCTTTACTCTGGAAACACCATATATTTT.

The gene calls are TRBV7-9 and TRBJ2-1; D gene ambiguous. Germline CDR1 reads SEHNR; CDR2 reads FQNEAQ (reference sequence). This CDR3 spans 14 amino acids. V shed 1 base and J shed 7 bases, with 11 bases lying between them. The CDR3 nucleotides read TGTGCCAGCAGCTTAGGTGCGGCGCGGAATGAGCAGTTCTTC. It yields the protein CASSLGAARNEQFF.

CDR3: CATSAASTGFSTDTQYF. DNA of the CDR3: TGTGCCACCAGTGCCGCCTCGACAGGTTTTAGCACAGATACGCAGTATTTT. The rearrangement uses TRBV24-1 and TRBJ2-3; D may be TRBD1 (6 bases). The CDR3 has 17 amino acids. Looked up from germline, CDR1 is KGHDR and CDR2 is SFDVKD. V was cut by 5 bases and J by 0 bases, with 17 bases left in between.